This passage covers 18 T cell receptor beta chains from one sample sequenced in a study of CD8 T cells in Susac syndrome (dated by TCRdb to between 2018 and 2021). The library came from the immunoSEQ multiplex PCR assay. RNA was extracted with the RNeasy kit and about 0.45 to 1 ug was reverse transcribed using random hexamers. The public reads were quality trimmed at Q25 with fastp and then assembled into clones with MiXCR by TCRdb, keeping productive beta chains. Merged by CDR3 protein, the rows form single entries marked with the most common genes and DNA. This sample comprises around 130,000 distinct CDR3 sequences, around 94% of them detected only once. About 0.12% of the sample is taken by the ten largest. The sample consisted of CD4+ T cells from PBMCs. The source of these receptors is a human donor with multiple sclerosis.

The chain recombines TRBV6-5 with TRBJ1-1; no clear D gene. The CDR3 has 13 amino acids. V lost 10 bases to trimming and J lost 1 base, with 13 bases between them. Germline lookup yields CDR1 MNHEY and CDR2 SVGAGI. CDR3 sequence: CATYLDPNTEAFF. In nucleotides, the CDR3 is TGTGCCACCTATTTAGACCCGAACACTGAAGCTTTCTTT.

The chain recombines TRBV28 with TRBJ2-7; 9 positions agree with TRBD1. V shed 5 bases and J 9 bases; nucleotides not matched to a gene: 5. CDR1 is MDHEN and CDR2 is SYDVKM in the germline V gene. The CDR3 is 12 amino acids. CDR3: CASSPGQGGQYF. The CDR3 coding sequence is TGTGCCAGCAGTCCGGGACAGGGAGGGCAGTACTTC.

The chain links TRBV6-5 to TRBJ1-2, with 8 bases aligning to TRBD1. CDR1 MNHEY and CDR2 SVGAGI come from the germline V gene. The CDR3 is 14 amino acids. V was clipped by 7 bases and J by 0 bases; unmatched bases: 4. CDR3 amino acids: CASTDRGSNYGYTF. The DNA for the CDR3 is TGTGCCAGCACTGACAGGGGCTCTAACTATGGCTACACCTTC.

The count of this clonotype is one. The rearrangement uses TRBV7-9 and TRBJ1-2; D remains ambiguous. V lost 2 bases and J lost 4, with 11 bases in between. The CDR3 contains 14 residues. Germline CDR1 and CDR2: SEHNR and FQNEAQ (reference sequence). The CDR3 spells CASSLNGLTYGYTF. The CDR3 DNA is TGTGCCAGCAGCTTAAACGGCCTGACCTATGGCTACACCTTC.

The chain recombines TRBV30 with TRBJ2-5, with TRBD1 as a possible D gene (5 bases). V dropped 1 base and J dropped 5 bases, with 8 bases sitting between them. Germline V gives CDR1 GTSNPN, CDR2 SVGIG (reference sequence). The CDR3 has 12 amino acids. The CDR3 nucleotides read TGTGCCTGGAGTGCAAGGGGCGAGACCCAGTACTTC. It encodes CAWSARGETQYF.

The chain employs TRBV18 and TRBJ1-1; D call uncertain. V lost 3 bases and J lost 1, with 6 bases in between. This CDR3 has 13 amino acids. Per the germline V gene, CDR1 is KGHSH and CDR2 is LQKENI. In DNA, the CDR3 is TGTGCCAGCTCACCTACAGAGAACACTGAAGCTTTCTTT. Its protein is CASSPTENTEAFF.

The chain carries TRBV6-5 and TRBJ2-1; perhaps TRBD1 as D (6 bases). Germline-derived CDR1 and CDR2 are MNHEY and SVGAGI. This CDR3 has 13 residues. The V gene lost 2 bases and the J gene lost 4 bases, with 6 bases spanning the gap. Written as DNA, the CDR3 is TGTGCCAGCAGTTACGGACAGTACAATGAGCAGTTCTTC. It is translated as CASSYGQYNEQFF.

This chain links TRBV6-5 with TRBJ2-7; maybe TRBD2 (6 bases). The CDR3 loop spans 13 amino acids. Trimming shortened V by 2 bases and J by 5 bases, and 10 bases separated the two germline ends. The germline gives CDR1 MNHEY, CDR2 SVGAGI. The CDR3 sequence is CASSYLGGDEQYF. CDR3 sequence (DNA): TGTGCCAGCAGTTACCTGGGGGGAGACGAGCAGTACTTC.

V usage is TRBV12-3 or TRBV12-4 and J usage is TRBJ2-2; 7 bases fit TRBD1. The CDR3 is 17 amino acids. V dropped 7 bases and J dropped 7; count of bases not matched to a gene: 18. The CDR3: CASNGSPLDRPFGELFF. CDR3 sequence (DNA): TGTGCCAGCAACGGAAGTCCCCTGGACAGGCCTTTCGGGGAGCTGTTTTTT.

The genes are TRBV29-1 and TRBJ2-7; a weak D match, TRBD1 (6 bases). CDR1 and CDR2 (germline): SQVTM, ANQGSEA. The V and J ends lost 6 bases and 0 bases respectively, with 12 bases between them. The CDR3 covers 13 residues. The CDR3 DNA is TGCAGCGTGCTCCGGGACAACTCCTACGAGCAGTACTTC. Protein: CSVLRDNSYEQYF.

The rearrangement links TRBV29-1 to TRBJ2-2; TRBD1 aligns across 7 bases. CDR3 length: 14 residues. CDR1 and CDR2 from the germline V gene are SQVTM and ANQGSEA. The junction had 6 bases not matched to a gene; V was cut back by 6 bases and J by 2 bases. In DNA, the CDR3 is TGCAGCGTGCCGGGACAGCTAAACACCGGGGAGCTGTTTTTT. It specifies CSVPGQLNTGELFF.

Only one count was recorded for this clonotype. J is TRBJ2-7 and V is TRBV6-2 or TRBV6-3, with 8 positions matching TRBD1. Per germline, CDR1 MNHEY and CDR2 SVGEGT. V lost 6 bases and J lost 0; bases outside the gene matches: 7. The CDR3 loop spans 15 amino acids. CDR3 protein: CASRTGQASSYEQYF. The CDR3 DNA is TGTGCCAGCAGAACGGGACAGGCAAGCTCCTACGAGCAGTACTTC.

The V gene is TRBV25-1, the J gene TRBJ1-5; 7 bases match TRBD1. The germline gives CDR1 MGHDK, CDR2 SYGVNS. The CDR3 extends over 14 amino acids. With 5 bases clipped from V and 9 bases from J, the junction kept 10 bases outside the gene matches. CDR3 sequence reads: CASSPDRDASPQHF. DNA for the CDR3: TGTGCCAGCAGTCCAGACAGGGACGCCTCGCCCCAGCATTTT.

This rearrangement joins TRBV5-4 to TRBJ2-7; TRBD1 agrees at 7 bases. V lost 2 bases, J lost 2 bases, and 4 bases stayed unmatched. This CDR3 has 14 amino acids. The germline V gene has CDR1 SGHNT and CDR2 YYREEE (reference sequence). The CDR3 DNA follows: TGTGCCAGCAGCTTTACCGGGACAGCCTACGAGCAGTACTTC. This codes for CASSFTGTAYEQYF.

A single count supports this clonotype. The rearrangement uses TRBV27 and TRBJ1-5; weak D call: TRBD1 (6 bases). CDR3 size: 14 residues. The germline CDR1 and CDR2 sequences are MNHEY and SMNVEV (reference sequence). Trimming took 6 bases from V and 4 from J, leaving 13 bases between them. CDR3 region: CASRLGHGNQPQHF. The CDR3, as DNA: TGTGCCAGCAGGTTGGGACACGGGAATCAGCCCCAGCATTTT.

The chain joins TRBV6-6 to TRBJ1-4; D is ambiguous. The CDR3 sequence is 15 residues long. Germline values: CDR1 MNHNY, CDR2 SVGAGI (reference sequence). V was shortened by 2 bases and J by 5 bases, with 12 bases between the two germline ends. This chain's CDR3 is CASSYHSRENEKLFF. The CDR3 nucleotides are TGTGCCAGCAGTTACCACTCCCGGGAGAATGAAAAACTGTTTTTT.

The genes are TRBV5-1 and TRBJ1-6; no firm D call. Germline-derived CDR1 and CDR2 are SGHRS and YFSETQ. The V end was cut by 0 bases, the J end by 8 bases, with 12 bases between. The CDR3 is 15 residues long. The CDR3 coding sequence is TGCGCCAGCAGCTTGGAGGTGGGATACGATTCACCCCTCCACTTT. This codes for CASSLEVGYDSPLHF.

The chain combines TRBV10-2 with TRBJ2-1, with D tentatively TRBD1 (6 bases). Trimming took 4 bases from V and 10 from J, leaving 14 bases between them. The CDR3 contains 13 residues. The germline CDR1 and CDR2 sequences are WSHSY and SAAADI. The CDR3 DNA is TGCGCCAGCAGTGGGACAGCAGAGCGGGAGCAGTTCTTC. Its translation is CASSGTAEREQFF.